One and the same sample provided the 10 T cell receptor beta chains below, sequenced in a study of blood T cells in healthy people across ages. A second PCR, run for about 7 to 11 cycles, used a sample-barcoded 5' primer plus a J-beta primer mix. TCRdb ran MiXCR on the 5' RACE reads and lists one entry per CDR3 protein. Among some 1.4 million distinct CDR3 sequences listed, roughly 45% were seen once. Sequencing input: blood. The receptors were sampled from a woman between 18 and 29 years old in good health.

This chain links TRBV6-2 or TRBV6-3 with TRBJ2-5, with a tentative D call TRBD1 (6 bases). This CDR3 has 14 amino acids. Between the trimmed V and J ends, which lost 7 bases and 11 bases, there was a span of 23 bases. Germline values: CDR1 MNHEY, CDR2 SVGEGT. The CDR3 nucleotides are TGTGCCAGCACCAAACTGGGGGCCTACAATGAGCAGTACTTC. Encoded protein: CASTKLGAYNEQYF.

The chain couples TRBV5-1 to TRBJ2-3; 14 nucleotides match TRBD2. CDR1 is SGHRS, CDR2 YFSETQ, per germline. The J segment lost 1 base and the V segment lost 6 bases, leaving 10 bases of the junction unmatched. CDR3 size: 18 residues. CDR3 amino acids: CASNSGTSGSKGTDTQYF. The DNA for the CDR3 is TGCGCCAGCAACTCCGGGACTAGCGGGAGTAAGGGCACAGATACGCAGTATTTT.

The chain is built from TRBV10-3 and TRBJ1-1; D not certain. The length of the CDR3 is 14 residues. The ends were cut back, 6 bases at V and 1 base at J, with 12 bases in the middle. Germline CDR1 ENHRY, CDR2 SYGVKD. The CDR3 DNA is TGTGCCATCAGGGGGAGAACCGAGAACACTGAAGCTTTCTTT. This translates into CAIRGRTENTEAFF.

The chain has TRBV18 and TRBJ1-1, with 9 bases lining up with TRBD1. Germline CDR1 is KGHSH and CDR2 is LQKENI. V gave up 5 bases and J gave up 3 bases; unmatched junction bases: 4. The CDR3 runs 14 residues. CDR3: CASSWGQGDTEAFF. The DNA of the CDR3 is TGTGCCAGCTCATGGGGACAGGGTGACACTGAAGCTTTCTTT.

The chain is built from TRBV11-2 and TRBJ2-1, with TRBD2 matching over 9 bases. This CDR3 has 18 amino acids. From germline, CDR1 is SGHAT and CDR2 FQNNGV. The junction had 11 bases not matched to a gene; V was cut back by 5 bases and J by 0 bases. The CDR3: CASSVGTSSNPSYNEQFF. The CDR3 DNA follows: TGTGCCAGCAGCGTTGGGACTAGCAGTAACCCCTCCTACAATGAGCAGTTCTTC.

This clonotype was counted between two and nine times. In nucleotides, the CDR3 is TGCGCCAGCAGCCTGGGGGACAGGGGGTTTATCACTGAAGCTTTCTTT. Translating gives CASSLGDRGFITEAFF. V is TRBV4-1 and J is TRBJ1-1, with 11 positions matching TRBD1. Per the germline V gene, CDR1 is MGHRA and CDR2 is YSYEKL. The CDR3 spans 16 residues. Unmatched junction bases numbered 8, after V lost 4 bases and J lost 4 bases.

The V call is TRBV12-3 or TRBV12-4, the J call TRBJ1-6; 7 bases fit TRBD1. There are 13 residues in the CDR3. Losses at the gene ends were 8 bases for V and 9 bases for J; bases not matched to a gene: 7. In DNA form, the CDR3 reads TGTGCCAGCGGGTCAGGGGGAGGTTCACCCCTCCACTTT. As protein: CASGSGGGSPLHF.

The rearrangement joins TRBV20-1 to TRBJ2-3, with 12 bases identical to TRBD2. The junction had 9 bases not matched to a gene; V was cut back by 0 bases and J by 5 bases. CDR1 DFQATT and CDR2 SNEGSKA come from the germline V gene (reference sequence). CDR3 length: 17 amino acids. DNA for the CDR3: TGCAGTGCTAGAGACCCGACTAGCGGGAGTGGGGGAGATACGCAGTATTTT. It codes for CSARDPTSGSGGDTQYF.

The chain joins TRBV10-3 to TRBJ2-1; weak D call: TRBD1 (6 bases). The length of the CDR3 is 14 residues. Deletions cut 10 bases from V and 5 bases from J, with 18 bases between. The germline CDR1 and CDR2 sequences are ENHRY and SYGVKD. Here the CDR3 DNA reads TGTGCCACCAGCGACGATACAGGGCACAATGAGCAGTTCTTC. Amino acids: CATSDDTGHNEQFF.

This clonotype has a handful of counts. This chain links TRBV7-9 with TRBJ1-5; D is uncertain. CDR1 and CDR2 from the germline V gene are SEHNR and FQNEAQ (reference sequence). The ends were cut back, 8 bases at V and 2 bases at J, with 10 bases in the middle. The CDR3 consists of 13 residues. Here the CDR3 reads CASGVPGNQPQHF. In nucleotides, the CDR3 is TGTGCCAGCGGGGTACCAGGCAATCAGCCCCAGCATTTT.